A selection of T cell receptor beta chains follows, all from one sample in a study of T-cell memory formation after mild COVID-19. One entry per CDR3 protein results from TCRdb running MiXCR on the 5' RACE reads. The sample contains 170,000 or so distinct CDR3 sequences, 20% to 25% of which appear only once. Sequenced input: PBMCs or a T cell subset sorted from them (not recorded which). The receptors come from an adult woman who had mild COVID-19 (a few samples of this study predate the infection). Cell type and time point are not known. Each CDR3 is given with its conserved first and last residue. Fields, in order: clone size, V gene, D gene, J gene, CDR3 protein, CDR3 DNA. A D gene is named only where the DNA matches it firmly. Size values are once, few and many counts, or a class for expanded clones, and some rows have none.

few	TRBV6-5	-	TRBJ2-7	CASSSLADTYF	TGTGCCAGCAGTTCCCTCGCTGACACGTACTTC
-	TRBV12-3/TRBV12-4	-	TRBJ1-1	CASRTTGLGTEAFF	TGTGCCAGCAGAACCACAGGGCTGGGCACTGAAGCTTTCTTT
-	TRBV19	-	TRBJ1-4	CASSPQGSNEKLFF	TGTGCCAGTAGTCCCCAGGGCTCTAATGAAAAACTGTTTTTT
-	TRBV27	TRBD2	TRBJ2-1	CASSPGLASEQFF	TGTGCCAGCAGTCCCGGACTAGCGAGCGAGCAGTTCTTC
-	TRBV18	TRBD2	TRBJ2-5	CASSPNESGTSGETQYF	TGTGCCAGCTCACCCAACGAATCAGGGACTAGCGGAGAGACCCAGTACTTC
-	TRBV7-9	TRBD1	TRBJ2-7	CASSPGQGASEQYF	TGTGCCAGCAGCCCTGGACAGGGGGCAAGCGAGCAGTACTTC
few	TRBV4-2	-	TRBJ2-1	CASSQNSHNEQFF	TGTGCCAGCAGCCAGAACAGCCACAATGAGCAGTTCTTC
many	TRBV5-1	TRBD1	TRBJ2-7	CASSETGSSSYEQYF	TGCGCCAGCAGCGAGACAGGGTCCTCCTCCTACGAGCAGTACTTC
-	TRBV29-1	TRBD1	TRBJ2-5	CSVDAGTVQETQYF	TGCAGCGTTGATGCCGGGACAGTACAAGAGACCCAGTACTTC
-	TRBV6-6	TRBD1	TRBJ1-1	CASSYSGTGTGTEAFF	TGTGCCAGCAGTTACTCCGGGACAGGGACCGGCACTGAAGCTTTCTTT
medium-sized	TRBV5-5	-	TRBJ1-1	CASSLDLNTEAFF	TGTGCCAGCAGCTTGGACTTAAACACTGAAGCTTTCTTT
-	TRBV7-3	TRBD1	TRBJ2-3	CASSWGQGFTDTQYF	TGTGCCAGCAGCTGGGGACAGGGCTTCACAGATACGCAGTATTTT
few	TRBV4-1	TRBD2	TRBJ2-7	CASSHDTSGGPYEQYF	TGCGCCAGCAGCCATGATACTAGCGGGGGTCCCTACGAGCAGTACTTC
-	TRBV5-1	-	TRBJ1-1	CASSLYPGDTEAFF	TGCGCCAGCAGCTTGTATCCGGGCGACACTGAAGCTTTCTTT
-	TRBV11-2	TRBD2	TRBJ2-3	CASSLGPQTSGSGGDTQYF	TGTGCCAGCAGCTTAGGGCCTCAAACTAGCGGGAGTGGAGGAGATACGCAGTATTTT
-	TRBV7-8	TRBD2	TRBJ2-1	CASSPDGGRGNEQFF	TGTGCCAGCAGCCCGGACGGCGGGAGAGGGAATGAGCAGTTCTTC
-	TRBV5-6	-	TRBJ2-1	CASSLTASPWEQFF	TGTGCCAGCAGCTTGACAGCTAGCCCCTGGGAGCAGTTCTTC
few	TRBV4-2	-	TRBJ2-2	CASSQRTNTGELFF	TGTGCCAGCAGCCAGCGAACGAACACCGGGGAGCTGTTTTTT
-	TRBV7-9	TRBD1	TRBJ2-1	CASSPRDRVWNEQFF	TGTGCCAGCAGCCCCCGTGACAGGGTGTGGAATGAGCAGTTCTTC
-	TRBV20-1	-	TRBJ1-5	CSARPDRSLNQPQHF	TGCAGTGCCCGCCCCGACAGGTCCCTCAATCAGCCCCAGCATTTT
-	TRBV5-1	TRBD2	TRBJ2-7	CASSLGLAGGYEQYF	TGCGCCAGCAGCTTGGGACTAGCGGGGGGATACGAGCAGTACTTC
-	TRBV24-1	-	TRBJ2-2	CATSDLGRTNTGELFF	TGTGCCACCAGTGATTTAGGCAGGACGAACACCGGGGAGCTGTTTTTT
few	TRBV13	-	TRBJ2-7	CASSLGQFIENEQYF	TGTGCCAGCAGCTTAGGGCAGTTCATTGAAAACGAGCAGTACTTC
few	TRBV6-6	-	TRBJ1-5	CASSYSGGRQPQHF	TGTGCCAGCAGTTACTCTGGGGGGAGGCAGCCCCAGCATTTT
-	TRBV15	TRBD1	TRBJ2-3	CATSRSRTGESDTQYF	TGTGCCACCAGCAGATCCCGGACAGGGGAGTCGGATACGCAGTATTTT
few	TRBV9	-	TRBJ2-3	CASSGGLRLTDTQYF	TGTGCCAGCAGCGGAGGACTGAGACTCACAGATACGCAGTATTTT
-	TRBV7-9	-	TRBJ1-1	CASSLTGAAEAFF	TGTGCCAGCAGTCTGACCGGGGCAGCTGAAGCTTTCTTT
-	TRBV20-1	TRBD2	TRBJ2-1	CSARDPFQLAGINNEQFF	TGCAGTGCTAGAGACCCGTTCCAACTAGCGGGGATAAACAATGAGCAGTTCTTC
few	TRBV7-3	-	TRBJ2-7	CARTPEAGAVYEQYF	TGTGCCAGAACTCCCGAGGCAGGGGCGGTATACGAGCAGTACTTC
few	TRBV9	-	TRBJ1-2	CASSVGISPNYGYTF	TGTGCCAGCAGCGTAGGGATCAGTCCTAACTATGGCTACACCTTC
-	TRBV7-6	-	TRBJ1-5	CASSLGTPNQPQHF	TGTGCCAGCAGCCTCGGGACACCTAATCAGCCCCAGCATTTT
-	TRBV7-9	TRBD1	TRBJ1-1	CASSLGQGRGEAFF	TGTGCCAGCAGCTTAGGACAGGGGAGGGGTGAAGCTTTCTTT
few	TRBV11-2	TRBD2	TRBJ2-3	CASSPPGLAGVSTDTQYF	TGTGCCAGCAGCCCACCAGGACTAGCGGGAGTTAGCACAGATACGCAGTATTTT
-	TRBV9	-	TRBJ2-7	CASHGTVVYEQYF	TGTGCCAGCCACGGGACCGTCGTTTACGAGCAGTACTTC
-	TRBV5-1	-	TRBJ2-1	CASSLAWGVRDNEQFF	TGCGCCAGCAGCTTGGCGTGGGGAGTGAGGGACAATGAGCAGTTCTTC
-	TRBV6-5	TRBD1	TRBJ1-4	CASSYGPEGGVEKLFF	TGTGCCAGCAGTTATGGGCCGGAAGGGGGCGTTGAAAAACTGTTTTTT
few	TRBV10-3	-	TRBJ2-1	CAISESTGISYNEQFF	TGTGCCATCAGTGAGTCCACGGGGATCTCCTACAATGAGCAGTTCTTC
few	TRBV21-1	-	TRBJ2-7	CASSRSWTGGIIHEQYF	TGTGCCAGCAGCCGGAGCTGGACAGGGGGCATAATCCACGAGCAGTACTTC
-	TRBV28	-	TRBJ2-3	CASSSNIPGLYTDTQYF	TGTGCCAGCAGTTCGAACATACCGGGACTTTACACAGATACGCAGTATTTT
-	TRBV20-1	-	TRBJ1-1	CSARNPPRANTEAFF	TGCAGTGCTAGAAACCCACCCAGGGCGAACACTGAAGCTTTCTTT
few	TRBV20-1	-	TRBJ2-3	CSASPSSSELDTQYF	TGCAGTGCTAGCCCCTCTAGCTCGGAATTAGATACGCAGTATTTT
few	TRBV12-3/TRBV12-4	-	TRBJ2-1	CASSLNYGSNEQFF	TGTGCCAGCAGTTTAAACTACGGTAGCAATGAGCAGTTCTTC
-	TRBV11-1	TRBD2	TRBJ2-7	CASSLSAGGGEQYF	TGTGCCAGCAGCTTATCCGCGGGAGGGGGCGAGCAGTACTTC
-	TRBV5-1	-	TRBJ1-1	CASSLGPPGFTEAFF	TGCGCCAGCAGCTTAGGACCGCCGGGGTTCACTGAAGCTTTCTTT
-	TRBV25-1	-	TRBJ1-5	CASSPPGSAGQPQHF	TGTGCCAGCAGCCCCCCAGGGTCCGCCGGGCAGCCCCAGCATTTT
few	TRBV29-1	-	TRBJ1-1	CSVEMNWGAEAFF	TGCAGCGTTGAAATGAATTGGGGGGCTGAAGCTTTCTTT
-	TRBV5-1	-	TRBJ2-7	CASSFTGASSYEQYF	TGCGCCAGCAGCTTCACCGGGGCCAGCTCCTACGAGCAGTACTTC
-	TRBV19	-	TRBJ1-1	CASSPRDLGTEAFF	TGTGCCAGTAGCCCCAGGGATCTCGGCACTGAAGCTTTCTTT